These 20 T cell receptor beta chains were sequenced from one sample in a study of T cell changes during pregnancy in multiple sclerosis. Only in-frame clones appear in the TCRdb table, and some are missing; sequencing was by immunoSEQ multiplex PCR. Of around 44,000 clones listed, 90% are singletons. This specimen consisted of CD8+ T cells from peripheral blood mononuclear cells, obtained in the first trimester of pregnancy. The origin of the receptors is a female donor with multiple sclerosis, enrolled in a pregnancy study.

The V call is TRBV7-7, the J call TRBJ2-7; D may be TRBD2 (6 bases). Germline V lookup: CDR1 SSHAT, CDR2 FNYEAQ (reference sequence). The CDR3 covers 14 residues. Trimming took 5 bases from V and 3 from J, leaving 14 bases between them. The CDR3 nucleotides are TGTGCCAGCAGCCCCACTAGCAGAGACTACGAGCAGTACTTC. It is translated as CASSPTSRDYEQYF.

The CDR3 reads CASSVQSRANVLTF. CDR3 sequence (DNA): TGTGCCAGCAGTGTACAAAGTCGGGCCAACGTCCTGACTTTC. The chain has TRBV2 and TRBJ2-6; D gene ambiguous. CDR1 SNHLY and CDR2 FYNNEI come from the germline V gene. The CDR3 runs 14 residues. Between the trimmed V and J ends, which lost 4 bases and 5 bases, there was a span of 9 bases.

The CDR3 DNA is TGTGCCAGCAGAAACAGGGGCAACACTGAAGCTTTCTTT. Translated: CASRNRGNTEAFF. This chain links TRBV7-2 with TRBJ1-1; TRBD1 matches 7 bases. Trimming removed 6 bases from V and 2 bases from J; junction bases left unmatched: 3. Germline V gene sequence: CDR1 SGHTA, CDR2 FQGNSA. The length of the CDR3 is 13 residues.

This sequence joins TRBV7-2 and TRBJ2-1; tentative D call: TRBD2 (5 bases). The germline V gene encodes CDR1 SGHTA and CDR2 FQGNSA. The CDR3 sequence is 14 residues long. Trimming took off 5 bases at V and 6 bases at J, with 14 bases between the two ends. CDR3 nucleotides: TGTGCCAGCAGCCCTCAACTAGGCCCCAATGAGCAGTTCTTC. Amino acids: CASSPQLGPNEQFF.

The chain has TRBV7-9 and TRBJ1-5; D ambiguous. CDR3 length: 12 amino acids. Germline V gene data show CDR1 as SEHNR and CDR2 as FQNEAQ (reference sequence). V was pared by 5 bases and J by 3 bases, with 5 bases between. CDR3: CASSLNNQPQHF. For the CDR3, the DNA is TGTGCCAGCAGCCTTAACAATCAGCCCCAGCATTTT.

The CDR3 bases are TGTGCCAGCAGTGAGGGGACTTCCTTTTACGAGCAGTACTTC. Protein: CASSEGTSFYEQYF. J is TRBJ2-7 and V is TRBV6-1, with D possibly matching TRBD2 (6 bases). This CDR3 has 14 amino acids. Per germline, CDR1 MNHNS and CDR2 SASEGT. The V end lost 3 bases, the J end lost 4 bases, and 13 bases lay between the germline ends.

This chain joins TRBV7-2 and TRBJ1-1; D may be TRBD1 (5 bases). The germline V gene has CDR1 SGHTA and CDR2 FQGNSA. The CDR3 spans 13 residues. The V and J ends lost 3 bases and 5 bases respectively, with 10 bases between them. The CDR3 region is CASSLAGWTEAFF. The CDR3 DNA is TGTGCCAGCAGCTTGGCAGGGTGGACTGAAGCTTTCTTT.

CDR3 amino acids: CASSLDGADNTEAFF. CDR3 DNA sequence: TGTGCCAGCAGCTTAGATGGGGCTGACAACACTGAAGCTTTCTTT. The V gene is TRBV7-6, the J gene TRBJ1-1, with D tentatively TRBD1 (5 bases). The V end lost 1 base, the J end lost 2 bases, and 11 bases lay between the germline ends. The CDR3 spans 15 residues. Germline V gives CDR1 SGHVS, CDR2 FNYEAQ.

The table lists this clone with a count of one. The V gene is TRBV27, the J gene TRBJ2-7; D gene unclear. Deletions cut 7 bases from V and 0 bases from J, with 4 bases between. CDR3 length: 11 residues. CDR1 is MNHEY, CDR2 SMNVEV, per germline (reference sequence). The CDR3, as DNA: TGTGCCAGCACTTCCTCCTACGAGCAGTACTTC. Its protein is CASTSSYEQYF.

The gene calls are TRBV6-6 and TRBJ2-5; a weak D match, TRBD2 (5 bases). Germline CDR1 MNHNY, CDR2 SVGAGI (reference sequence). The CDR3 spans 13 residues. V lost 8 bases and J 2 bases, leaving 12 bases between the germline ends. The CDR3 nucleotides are TGTGCCAGCTGTTGTGAGCGGCAAGAGACCCAGTACTTC. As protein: CASCCERQETQYF.

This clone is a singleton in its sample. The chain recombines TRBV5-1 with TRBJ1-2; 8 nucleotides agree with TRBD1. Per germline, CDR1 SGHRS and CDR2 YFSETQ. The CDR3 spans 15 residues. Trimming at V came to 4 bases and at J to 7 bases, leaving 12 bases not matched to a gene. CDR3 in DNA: TGCGCCAGCAGCCCGCGGGCGGACAGGGAGTTTGGCTACACCTTC. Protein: CASSPRADREFGYTF.

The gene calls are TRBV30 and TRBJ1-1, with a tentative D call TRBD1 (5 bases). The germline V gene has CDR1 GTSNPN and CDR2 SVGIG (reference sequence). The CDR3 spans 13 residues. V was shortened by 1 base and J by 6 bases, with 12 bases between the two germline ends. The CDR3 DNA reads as TGTGCCTGGAGTGGGGGGGGGTGGGCTGAAGCTTTCTTT. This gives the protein CAWSGGGWAEAFF.

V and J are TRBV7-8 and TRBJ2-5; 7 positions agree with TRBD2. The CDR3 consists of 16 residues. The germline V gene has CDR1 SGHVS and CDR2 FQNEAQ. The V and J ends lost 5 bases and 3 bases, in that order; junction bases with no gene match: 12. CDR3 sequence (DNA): TGTGCCAGCAGCCTCCCCAGCGGGAATCGGGAAGAGACCCAGTACTTC. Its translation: CASSLPSGNREETQYF.

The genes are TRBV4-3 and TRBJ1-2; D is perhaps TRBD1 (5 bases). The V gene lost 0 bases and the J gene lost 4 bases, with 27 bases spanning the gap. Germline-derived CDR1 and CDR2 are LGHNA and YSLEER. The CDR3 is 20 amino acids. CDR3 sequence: CASSQEDLATTASSIYGYTF. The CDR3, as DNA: TGCGCCAGCAGCCAAGAGGACCTCGCGACGACAGCCTCCTCCATCTATGGCTACACCTTC.

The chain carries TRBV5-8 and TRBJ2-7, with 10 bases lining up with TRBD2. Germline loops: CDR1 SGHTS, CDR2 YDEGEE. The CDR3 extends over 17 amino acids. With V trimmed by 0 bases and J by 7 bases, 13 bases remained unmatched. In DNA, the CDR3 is TGTGCCAGCAGCTTGGTAGGCGCGGGACTAGCGCCTTTGGAGCAGTACTTC. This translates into CASSLVGAGLAPLEQYF.

This chain's CDR3 is CASSLVNSPTDTQYF. The CDR3, as DNA: TGTGCCAGCAGCTTAGTGAACAGCCCCACAGATACGCAGTATTTT. This chain links TRBV7-9 with TRBJ2-3, with D uncertain. The CDR3 loop spans 15 amino acids. CDR1 and CDR2 (germline): SEHNR, FQNEAQ (reference sequence). Trimming cost V 1 base and J 2 bases, with 10 bases left between them.

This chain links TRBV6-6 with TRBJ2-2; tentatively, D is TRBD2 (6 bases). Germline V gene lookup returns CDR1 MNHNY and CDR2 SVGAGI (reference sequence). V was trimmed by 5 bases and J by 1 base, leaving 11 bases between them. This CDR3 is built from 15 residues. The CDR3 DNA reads TGTGCCAGCAGTCGGGCTAGCGAGAACACCGGGGAGCTGTTTTTT. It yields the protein CASSRASENTGELFF.

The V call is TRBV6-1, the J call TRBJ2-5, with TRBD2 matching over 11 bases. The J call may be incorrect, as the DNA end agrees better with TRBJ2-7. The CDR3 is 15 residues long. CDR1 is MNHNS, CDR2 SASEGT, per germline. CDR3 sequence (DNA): TGTGCCAGCAGTGAAGGACTAGCGGGAACCTACGAGCAGTACTTC. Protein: CASSEGLAGTYEQYF.

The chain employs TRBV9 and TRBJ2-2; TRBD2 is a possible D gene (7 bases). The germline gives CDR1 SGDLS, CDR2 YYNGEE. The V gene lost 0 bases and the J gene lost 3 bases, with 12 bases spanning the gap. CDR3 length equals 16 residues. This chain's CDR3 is CASSVDGGPDTGELFF. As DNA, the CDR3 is TGTGCCAGCAGCGTAGACGGGGGGCCTGACACCGGGGAGCTGTTTTTT.

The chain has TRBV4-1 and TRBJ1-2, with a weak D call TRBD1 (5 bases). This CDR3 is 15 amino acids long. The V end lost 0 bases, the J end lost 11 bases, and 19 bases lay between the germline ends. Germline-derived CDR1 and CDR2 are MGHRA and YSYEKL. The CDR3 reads CASSQDPPGRFPYTF. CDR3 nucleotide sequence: TGCGCCAGCAGCCAAGATCCCCCAGGGCGTTTCCCGTACACCTTC.